This T cell receptor (beta chain) was identified during a study of cytomegalovirus exposure and HLA in healthy donors. Study-level findings and limits: A later analysis reportedly identified an Asian-associated ancestry cluster as carrying fewer N-insertions than the approximately 620-donor mean.

The CDR3 is 15 amino acids. Per the germline V gene, CDR1 is SGHRS and CDR2 is YFSETQ. The V and J ends lost 4 bases and 4 bases, in that order; junction bases with no gene match: 5. A multiplex PCR was run with 60 Vbeta primers and 13 Jbeta primers. Sequenced by immunoSEQ multiplex PCR; TCRdb stores in-frame clones only, minus some. The repertoire holds around 140,000 clones, with just under 85% as singletons. About this clone: Its antigen remains unknown.

The sequenced material came from PBMCs. V gene TRBV5-1 combines with J gene TRBJ1-2; TRBD1 agrees at 12 bases. This receptor was identified in a woman aged 60-75 years in good health and CMV-seropositive. The CDR3 nucleotides read TGCGCCAGCAGCAGGGGACAGGGGGCTTTCTATGGCTACACCTTC. Translated: CASSRGQGAFYGYTF.